This entry lists 24 T cell receptor beta chains sequenced from one sample in a study of T cells in women clearing cervical HPV infection. The method was immunoSEQ multiplex PCR; TCRdb's version includes in-frame clones alone and lacks a portion of them. The sample has around 18,000 clones, and its top ten clones hold 6.5% to 9%. Sample: blood buffy coat. These receptors all stem from a woman aged 18 to 75 with a cervical HPV16 infection that either progressed to CIN3+ or cleared (not recorded which).

Concerning this clone: The read gets to within 3 residues of the CDR3 end, and the germline J gene fills in the rest. The V gene is TRBV7-2, the J gene TRBJ2-2; D remains unclear. The CDR3 extends over 14 amino acids. Germline CDR1 reads SGHTA; CDR2 reads FQGNSA. The V end was cut by 2 bases, the J end by 1 base, with 5 bases between. Incomplete CDR3 DNA: TGTGCCAGCAGCTTACTAGGGAACACCGGGGAG. This encodes CASSLLGNTGE. The whole CDR3 reads CASSLLGNTGELFF.

On this clone itself: The read ends 3 residues before the CDR3 terminus; that terminus is restored from the germline J gene. V usage is TRBV7-9 and J usage is TRBJ2-1; 11 bases are shared with TRBD2. The CDR3 totals 15 residues. Germline CDR1 and CDR2: SEHNR and FQNEAQ (reference sequence). V lost 3 bases and J lost 6; bases outside the gene matches: 4. The DNA read from the CDR3 is TGTGCCAGCAGCTTGGGTAGCGGGGGGGTCAATGAG. This gives the protein CASSLGSGGVNE. The complete CDR3 sequence is CASSLGSGGVNEQFF.

Notes on this clone: Read sequence stops 3 residues before the CDR3 end, and the germline J gene provides the missing end. The chain links TRBV5-4 to TRBJ2-7, with a possible D match to TRBD1 (5 bases). Trimming removed 2 bases at V and 5 bases at J, with 17 bases between. Germline-derived CDR1 and CDR2 are SGHNT and YYREEE (reference sequence). The CDR3 contains 15 residues. This CDR3 reads CASSLEVTGFNEQYF. CDR3 DNA (partial): TGTGCCAGCAGCTTAGAAGTTACAGGCTTCAACGAG.

To note about this clone: The read terminates 3 residues ahead of where the CDR3 ends, so the germline J gene completes it. The V call is TRBV7-2, the J call TRBJ2-3; weak D call: TRBD1 (5 bases). This CDR3 has 13 amino acids. Germline V lookup: CDR1 SGHTA, CDR2 FQGNSA. Trimming stripped 4 bases from V and 4 bases from J, with 9 bases between. The sequenced CDR3 bases are TGTGCCAGCAGCTCCTTGGGGCCAGATACG. Its protein is CASSSLGPDT. From start to end, the CDR3 is CASSSLGPDTQYF.

On this clone itself: The read ends 3 residues shy of where the CDR3 ends; the end is completed using the germline J gene. The rearrangement links TRBV5-1 to TRBJ1-4; D is undetermined. CDR1 is SGHRS, CDR2 YFSETQ, per germline. Trimming left V 1 base short and J 2 bases short, with 9 bases between. The length of the CDR3 is 15 residues. This CDR3 reads CASSLLTGTNEKLFF. The sequenced part of the CDR3 DNA is TGCGCCAGCAGCTTGTTAACGGGGACTAATGAAAAA.

This chain's CDR3 is CASSATTGMGYEQYF. The sequenced part of the CDR3 DNA is TGTGCCAGCAGTGCCACGACAGGGATGGGCTACGAG. The V call is TRBV27, the J call TRBJ2-7, with 7 bases aligning to TRBD1. The CDR3 is cut off 3 residues early in the read; its end comes from the germline J gene. This CDR3 comprises 15 residues. The germline V gene encodes CDR1 MNHEY and CDR2 SMNVEV (reference sequence). Trimming cost V 5 bases and J 3 bases; bases outside gene matches: 10.

As regards this clone: The read gets to within 3 residues of the CDR3 end, and the germline J gene fills in the rest. The chain recombines TRBV10-3 with TRBJ2-1; the D gene is possibly TRBD1 (5 bases). The CDR3 loop spans 14 amino acids. V was shortened by 5 bases and J by 6 bases, with 14 bases between the two germline ends. Germline CDR1 and CDR2: ENHRY and SYGVKD. This CDR3 reads CAISQKDIGNEQFF. Incomplete CDR3 DNA: TGTGCCATCAGTCAAAAGGACATTGGCAATGAG.

Remarks on this clone: The read ends 3 residues early relative to the CDR3; the germline J gene fills the gap. This sequence joins TRBV30 and TRBJ2-7; D might be TRBD2 (6 bases). The V gene's germline CDR1 is GTSNPN and CDR2 SVGIG (reference sequence). The length of the CDR3 is 14 residues. Trimming removed 5 bases at V and 4 bases at J, with 18 bases between. CDR3 DNA (partial): TGTGCCTGGGGTAAGGGCGGGGACGCTTACGAG. Translating gives CAWGKGGDAYE. The full CDR3 protein reads CAWGKGGDAYEQYF. The full variable domain, in which reference TRBV30 and TRBJ2-7 provide the parts outside the CDR3, is SQTIHQWPATLVQPVGSPLSLECTVEGTSNPNLYWYRQAAGRGLQLLFYSVGIGQISSEVPQNLSASRPQDRQFILSSKKLLLSDSGFYLCAWGKGGDAYEQYFGPGTRLTVT.

CDR3 sequence reads: CASSLGRENTEAFF. The part of the CDR3 DNA that was read is TGTGCCAGCAGCTTAGGCAGGGAGAATACTGAA. J is TRBJ1-1 and V is TRBV7-6, with D possibly being TRBD1 (5 bases). The CDR3 is cut off 3 residues early in the read; its end comes from the germline J gene. This CDR3 comprises 14 residues. V was pared by 1 base and J by 5 bases, with 11 bases between. The germline CDR1 and CDR2 sequences are SGHVS and FNYEAQ.

Of note for this clone: Read sequence stops 3 residues before the CDR3 end, and the germline J gene provides the missing end. The rearrangement links TRBV2 to TRBJ1-5, with D unresolved. The CDR3 is 15 residues long. Per germline, CDR1 SNHLY and CDR2 FYNNEI. V was pared by 1 base and J by 1 base, with 8 bases between. The sequenced CDR3 bases are TGTGCCAGCAGTGAAGGGCAGGCCAGCAATCAGCCC. It specifies CASSEGQASNQP. Given in full, the CDR3 is CASSEGQASNQPQHF.

CDR3 DNA, as far as it was read: TGTGCCAGTAGTAATTCGGCAACCGGGACTAGATCGGTGGAGACC. The encoded protein is CASSNSATGTRSVET. The full-length CDR3 reads as CASSNSATGTRSVETQYF. The chain carries TRBV19 and TRBJ2-5; 8 bases match TRBD2. The read is 3 residues too short to cover the CDR3 end, so that end is filled in from the germline J gene. The CDR3 consists of 18 residues. Germline V gives CDR1 LNHDA, CDR2 SQIVND (reference sequence). V shed 4 bases and J 5 bases; nucleotides not matched to a gene: 18.

Concerning this clone itself: The CDR3 end falls 3 residues outside the read, so it is completed with the germline J gene. The chain has TRBV28 and TRBJ2-5; D remains ambiguous. The CDR3 consists of 16 residues. From germline, CDR1 is MDHEN and CDR2 SYDVKM. V was pared by 5 bases and J by 0 bases, with 16 bases between. CDR3 DNA, as far as it was read: TGTGCCAGCAGTCTTGGCCAAAGGGTGGACCAAGAGACC. Encoded protein: CASSLGQRVDQET. The whole CDR3 sequence reads CASSLGQRVDQETQYF.

In the case of this clone: The read halts 3 residues ahead of the CDR3 end, with the missing end drawn from the germline J gene. The chain is built from TRBV29-1 and TRBJ2-7, with D possibly being TRBD1 (5 bases). V lost 0 bases to trimming and J lost 0 bases, with 15 bases between them. Per germline, CDR1 SQVTM and CDR2 ANQGSEA. This CDR3 has 16 amino acids. The DNA read from the CDR3 is TGCAGCGTTGAAGACCCAGGACACTCGAGCTCCTACGAG. As protein: CSVEDPGHSSSYE. The whole CDR3 sequence reads CSVEDPGHSSSYEQYF.

A word on this clone: The read falls 3 residues short of the CDR3 end, and the missing part is taken from the germline J gene. The V and J genes are TRBV5-4 and TRBJ2-3; D not certain. The CDR3 covers 15 residues. Germline V lookup: CDR1 SGHNT, CDR2 YYREEE (reference sequence). V was clipped by 1 base and J by 1 base, with 10 bases between them. The CDR3 here is CASSLFARGTDTQYF. The part of the CDR3 DNA that was read is TGTGCCAGCAGCTTGTTTGCCCGGGGCACAGATACG.

Remarks on this clone: The observed sequence ends 3 residues before the CDR3 terminus, with the missing tail filled in from the germline J gene. The genes are TRBV12-3 or TRBV12-4 and TRBJ2-1; no firm D call. The V gene lost 6 bases and the J gene lost 5 bases, with 8 bases spanning the gap. The CDR3 contains 12 residues. CDR3 sequence: CASSSVNNEQFF. The covered CDR3 bases are TGTGCCAGCAGCAGTGTAAACAATGAG.

Regarding this clone: Read coverage stops 3 residues before the CDR3 terminus; the germline J gene supplies the remainder. The chain recombines TRBV5-6 with TRBJ1-6; unclear D gene. The germline gives CDR1 SGHDT, CDR2 YYEEEE. The CDR3 is 12 residues long. Between the trimmed V and J ends, which lost 7 bases and 10 bases, there was a span of 12 bases. Partial CDR3 DNA: TGTGCCAGCTCGGCGGGCTACTCACCC. Its translation: CASSAGYSP. The CDR3 as a whole reads CASSAGYSPLHF.

With regard to this clone: The sequence runs out 3 residues before the end of the CDR3; the remainder is reconstructed from the germline J gene. The rearrangement links TRBV20-1 to TRBJ2-1; TRBD1 matches 7 bases. Germline V CDR1 and CDR2: DFQATT, SNEGSKA (reference sequence). Trimming cost V 2 bases and J 9 bases; bases outside gene matches: 1. CDR3 length: 11 amino acids. The CDR3 DNA, read in part, is TGCAGTGCTAGAAAGGGGGCTGAG. Translated: CSARKGAE. The full CDR3 is CSARKGAEQFF.

In the case of this clone: The read gets to within 3 residues of the CDR3 end, and the germline J gene fills in the rest. The V call is TRBV7-2, the J call TRBJ2-7; maybe TRBD1 (6 bases). The germline V gene encodes CDR1 SGHTA and CDR2 FQGNSA. Trimming removed 5 bases at V and 3 bases at J, with 14 bases between. The CDR3 is 14 amino acids. The CDR3 sequence is CASSPRQVRYEQYF. CDR3 DNA, as far as it was read: TGTGCCAGCAGCCCTAGACAGGTTCGCTACGAG.

As to this clone: The read terminates 3 residues before the CDR3 end, so the remaining end is supplied by the germline J gene. The chain couples TRBV20-1 to TRBJ1-2; 7 positions agree with TRBD1. The CDR3 covers 12 residues. Unmatched junction bases numbered 0, after V lost 2 bases and J lost 3 bases. Germline V gene data show CDR1 as DFQATT and CDR2 as SNEGSKA (reference sequence). Here the CDR3 reads CSARQGDYGYTF. The sequenced part of the CDR3 DNA is TGCAGTGCTAGACAGGGGGACTATGGC.

For this clone: The read halts 3 residues ahead of the CDR3 end, with the missing end drawn from the germline J gene. V usage is TRBV30 and J usage is TRBJ2-7, with TRBD2 matching 7 bases. Germline assignment: CDR1 GTSNPN and CDR2 SVGIG (reference sequence). This CDR3 region has 14 residues. V lost 4 bases and J lost 3; bases outside the gene matches: 9. CDR3 region: CAWKPSGELYEQYF. The part of the CDR3 DNA that was read is TGTGCCTGGAAACCCAGCGGGGAACTCTACGAG.

On this clone itself: The read finishes 3 residues shy of the CDR3 end, and the germline J gene is used to complete it. This chain joins TRBV11-2 and TRBJ2-2, with 8 bases fitting TRBD2. Looked up from germline, CDR1 is SGHAT and CDR2 is FQNNGV. The CDR3 is made up of 15 amino acids. The CDR3 DNA, read in part, is TGTGCCAGCAGCTTAGAGCCGTCCAGCGGGGGAAAG. This codes for CASSLEPSSGGK. The whole CDR3 sequence is CASSLEPSSGGKLFF.

Remarks on this clone: The CDR3 is cut off 3 residues early in the read; its end comes from the germline J gene. V usage is TRBV5-4 and J usage is TRBJ1-2, with 9 positions matching TRBD1. The J segment lost 3 bases and the V segment lost 4 bases, leaving 7 bases of the junction unmatched. Per germline, CDR1 SGHNT and CDR2 YYREEE (reference sequence). The CDR3 totals 15 residues. The CDR3 spells CASSIRDRVDYGYTF. CDR3 bases read: TGTGCCAGCAGCATCCGGGACAGGGTCGACTATGGC.

Notes on this clone: Read coverage stops 3 residues before the CDR3 terminus; the germline J gene supplies the remainder. The chain is built from TRBV18 and TRBJ2-7; 7 nucleotides match TRBD1. Per germline, CDR1 KGHSH and CDR2 LQKENI. CDR3 length: 15 residues. The ends lost 3 bases at V and 5 bases at J; junction bases unmatched: 10. The CDR3 spells CASSPGVGGMNEQYF. The CDR3 bases that were read are TGTGCCAGCTCACCCGGCGTAGGGGGCATGAACGAG.

This clone is medium-sized (0.01 to 0.1%) by frequency. Incomplete CDR3 DNA: TGTGCCATCGGCAGGGAAAGGACCGGGGAG. This gives the protein CAIGRERTGE. The entire CDR3 protein is CAIGRERTGELFF. The V and J genes are TRBV10-3 and TRBJ2-2, with a possible D match to TRBD1 (5 bases). With the read ending 3 residues before the CDR3 end, the germline J gene is used to fill in that end. CDR1 ENHRY and CDR2 SYGVKD come from the germline V gene. This CDR3 is built from 13 residues. The V end was cut by 8 bases, the J end by 5 bases, with 12 bases between.